This TCR beta chain was found in a study of beta chain features in type 1 diabetes (dated by TCRdb to between 2018 and 2020). Broadly, across the study: No differences in mean age, gender distribution, total cell number or subset yield were found between patients and healthy donors. Across all samples, around 99 million sorted cells were examined, and cell number per subset correlated strongly with RNA yield. The study compared the TCRB repertoires of sorted circulating CD4+ T cell subsets in recently diagnosed type 1 diabetes patients with those in matched healthy donors. Whereas all 30 or so donors provided naive and central memory subsets, regulatory and stem cell-like memory subsets were isolated from just 8 patients and about 8 healthy donors.

Results the study describes overall, beyond this receptor: The naive, central memory and regulatory TCRB repertoires appeared to resemble one another more closely among patients than among healthy donors. In all four CD4+ subsets, TCRB CDR3 length was moderately but significantly shorter in type 1 diabetes patients. PCR might favor shorter templates, but patient and control samples were amplified and corrected together, so any skew would affect both groups equally. Only small numbers of individuals were included in the HLA sub-analyses, which left unresolved whether HLA type had any influence on TCRB rearrangement. Because cDNA rather than genomic DNA was sequenced, highly expressing activated cells could have been over-represented, although no difference in activation and CD3 levels was found between groups. At VDJ recombination sites, type 1 diabetes patients had fewer insertions and more deleted nucleotides, which implies abnormalities in thymic rearrangement.

In this sample, this clone turned up a few times. The target of this receptor is not known. No much larger clonotype is one base removed from it; base qualities were not supplied. The entire amount of isolated RNA was reverse transcribed using the High Capacity cDNA Reverse Transcription Kit, so the sequenced TCRB transcripts were expressed ones. For stem cell-like memory T cell samples, survey-depth immunoSEQ sequencing was used, averaging about 970,000 total reads per sample. Sorted cells were lysed in RLT buffer, and RNA was extracted using DNase-treated RNeasy Micro or Mini kits according to cell number. Each cell subset was processed on its own to prevent cross-contamination, while patient and healthy donor samples were processed together. The immunoSEQ multiplex PCR was used to amplify TCRB sequences from cDNA, generating 87-bp fragments that spanned the CDR3 region. The amplicons were sequenced using the Illumina HiSeq platform. In the paper's pipeline: PCR bias was corrected computationally using synthetic template baselines, and reads within Hamming distance 2 were collapsed, with unmergeable singletons discarded. Reads were aligned against IMGT to assign V, D and J genes, CDR3 length and insertions or deletions at six rearrangement sites. Within each subset, clonotype counts were normalized to sorted cell number, after which true diversity and Gini coefficients were computed with the tcR R package. The overlap coefficient, calculated on TCRB nucleotide sequences, was used to measure repertoire sharing. TCRdb limited this immuneACCESS table to in-frame rearrangements with V and J called. A share of clones is missing; checked studies link under half to unresolved V genes, and the rest is unexplained. From that table come the V and J calls and clone size; the DNA was used to work out D and trimming. A total of tens of thousands of clones appear in this sample, roughly a third of them only once. About 0.5% of the sample belongs to the ten largest clones.

Each donor gave one peripheral blood draw, about 100 mL on average, collected into heparinised tubes. Using a panel that included CD45RO, CCR7, CD25, CD127, CD95 and CD27, naive, central memory, regulatory and stem cell-like memory CD4+ T cells were sorted on a BD FACSAria II. All sorted populations exceeded 98% purity. Right away, PBMCs were isolated by Lymphoprep density gradient centrifugation and were stained directly, with no culture step. Samples were stained and sorted in pairs, with one healthy donor and one patient per experiment, so that batch effects were minimized. The CDR3 spans 13 residues, from the cysteine through the phenylalanine. Kept here is only the CDR3 DNA, which spans 39 bases and is read in frame from base 1. Per the germline V gene, SGHRS is the CDR1 and YFSETQ is the CDR2. V is pruned by 3 bases and J by 5 bases, leaving 1 base of the junction without a gene match.

This TCR came from a woman aged 18-29 years in good health. The chain is encoded by TRBV5-1 joined to TRBJ2-1; TRBD1 matches 8 bases in the middle. The sample comprised stem cell memory CD4+ T cells from blood. Reading the label with the study, this specimen's cell subset or site is: stem cell-like memory CD4+ T cells. The CDR3: CASSWTGNNEQFF. The DNA reads TGCGCCAGCAGCTGGACAGGGAACAATGAGCAGTTCTTC. Here the CDR3 is joined to the reference TRBV5-1 and TRBJ2-1 genes, and the full variable domain is: KAGVTQTPRYLIKTRGQQVTLSCSPISGHRSVSWYQQTPGQGLQFLFEYFSETQRNKGNFPGRFSGRQFSNSRSEMNVSTLELGDSALYLCASSWTGNNEQFFGPGTRLTVL.